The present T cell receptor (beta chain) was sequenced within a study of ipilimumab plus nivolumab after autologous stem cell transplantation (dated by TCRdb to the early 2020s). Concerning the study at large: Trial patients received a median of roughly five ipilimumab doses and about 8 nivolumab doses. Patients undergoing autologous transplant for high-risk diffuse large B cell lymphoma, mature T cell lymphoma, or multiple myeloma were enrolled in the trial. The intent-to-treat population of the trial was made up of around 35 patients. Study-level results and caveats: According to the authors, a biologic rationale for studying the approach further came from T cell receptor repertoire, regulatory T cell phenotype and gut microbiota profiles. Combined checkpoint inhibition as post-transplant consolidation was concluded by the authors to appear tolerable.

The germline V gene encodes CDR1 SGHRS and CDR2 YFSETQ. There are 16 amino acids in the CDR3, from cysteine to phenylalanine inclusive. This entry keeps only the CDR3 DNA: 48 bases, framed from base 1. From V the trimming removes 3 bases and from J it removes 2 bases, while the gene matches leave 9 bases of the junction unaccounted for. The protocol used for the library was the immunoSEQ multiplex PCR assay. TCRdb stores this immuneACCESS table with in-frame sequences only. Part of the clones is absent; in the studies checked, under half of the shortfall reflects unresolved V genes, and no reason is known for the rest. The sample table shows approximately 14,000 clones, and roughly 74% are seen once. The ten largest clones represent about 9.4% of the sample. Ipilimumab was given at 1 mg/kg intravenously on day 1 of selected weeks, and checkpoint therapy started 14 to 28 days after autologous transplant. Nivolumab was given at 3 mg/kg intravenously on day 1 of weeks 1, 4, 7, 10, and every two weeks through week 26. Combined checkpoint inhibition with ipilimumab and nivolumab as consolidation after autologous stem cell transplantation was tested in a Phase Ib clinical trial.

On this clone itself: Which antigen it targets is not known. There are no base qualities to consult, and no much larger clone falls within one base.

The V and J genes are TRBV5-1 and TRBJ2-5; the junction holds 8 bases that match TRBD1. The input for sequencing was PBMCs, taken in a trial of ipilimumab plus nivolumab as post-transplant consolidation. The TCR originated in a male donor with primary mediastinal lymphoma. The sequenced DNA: TGCGCCAGCAGCTCCGGACAGGGTAGGCTACAAGAGACCCAGTACTTC. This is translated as CASSSGQGRLQETQYF.